This entry describes one T cell receptor beta chain. The CDR3 contains 16 residues. The trim removed 1 base at V and 2 bases at J, leaving 8 bases unmatched. CDR1 and CDR2 (germline): SGHVS, FQNEAQ. This specimen comes from a study of cytomegalovirus exposure and HLA in healthy donors. The PCR was carried out with 60 Vbeta primers and 13 Jbeta primers. Some clones are missing from TCRdb's copy, which holds only in-frame ones; the method was immunoSEQ multiplex PCR. The sample holds around 160,000 clones, approximately 80% seen once. The source material was PBMCs. The chain links TRBV7-8 to TRBJ2-7; 7 bases are shared with TRBD2. The TCR comes from a man aged 50-59 years in good health and CMV-seropositive. CDR3 loop: CASSLVRGEETYEQYF. DNA of the CDR3: TGTGCCAGCAGCTTAGTTCGGGGGGAGGAAACCTACGAGCAGTACTTC.